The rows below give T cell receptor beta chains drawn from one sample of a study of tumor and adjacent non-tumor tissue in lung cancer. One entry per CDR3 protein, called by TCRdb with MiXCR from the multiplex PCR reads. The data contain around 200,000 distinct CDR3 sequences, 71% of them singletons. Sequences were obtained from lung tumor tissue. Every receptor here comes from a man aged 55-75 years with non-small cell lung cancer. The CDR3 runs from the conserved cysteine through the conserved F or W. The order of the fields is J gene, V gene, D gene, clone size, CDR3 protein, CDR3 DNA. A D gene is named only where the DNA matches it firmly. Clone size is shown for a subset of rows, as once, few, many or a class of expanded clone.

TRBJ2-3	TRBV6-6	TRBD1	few	CANSYLGQSIDTQYF	TGTGCCAACAGTTACCTGGGACAGAGCATAGATACGCAGTATTTT
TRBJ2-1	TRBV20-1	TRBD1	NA	CSAMRQGGHNEQFF	TGCAGTGCTATGAGACAGGGGGGACATAATGAGCAGTTCTTC
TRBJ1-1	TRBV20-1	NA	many	CSARQTRGAFF	TGCAGTGCTAGACAGACGAGGGGAGCTTTCTTT
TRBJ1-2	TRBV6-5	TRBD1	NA	CASRRTGGAEGCTF	TGTGCCAGCAGGAGGACAGGGGGCGCGGAGGGCTGTACCTTC
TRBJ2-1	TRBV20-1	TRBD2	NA	CSARTCGSYNEQFF	TGCAGTGCTAGGACTTGCGGGAGCTACAATGAACAGTTCTTC
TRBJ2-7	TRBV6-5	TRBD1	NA	CASSVRQGPYGQYF	TGTGCCAGCAGCGTAAGACAGGGTCCCTACGGGCAGTACTTC
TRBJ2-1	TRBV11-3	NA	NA	CASSIPWQSSYNEQFF	TGTGCCAGCAGCATACCCTGGCAAAGCTCCTACAATGAGCAGTTCTTC
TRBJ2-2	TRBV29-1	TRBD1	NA	CSVDVTGVTGELFF	TGCAGCGTTGACGTGACAGGGGTCACCGGGGAGCTGTTTTTT
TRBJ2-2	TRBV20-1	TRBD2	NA	CSARPLGSGELFF	TGCAGTGCTAGGCCACTGGGAAGCGGGGAGTTGTTTTTT
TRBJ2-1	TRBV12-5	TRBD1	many	CASGLGLGTGGSEQFF	TGTGCTAGTGGTTTGGGGCTGGGGACAGGGGGCAGTGAGCAGTTCTTC
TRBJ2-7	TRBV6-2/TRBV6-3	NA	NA	CASSYRASNEQYF	TGTGCCAGCAGTTACCGAGCCTCCAACGAGCAGTACTTC
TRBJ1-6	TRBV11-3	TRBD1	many	CASSPRQGPTSPLHF	TGTGCCAGCAGCCCCAGACAGGGCCCTACTTCACCCCTCCACTTT
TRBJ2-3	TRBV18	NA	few	CASSLIGDTQYF	TGTGCCAGCTCACTTATTGGAGATACGCAGTATTTT
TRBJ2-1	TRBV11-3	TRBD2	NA	CAISTGLAGKDEQFF	TGTGCCATCAGCACGGGACTAGCGGGAAAGGATGAGCAGTTCTTC
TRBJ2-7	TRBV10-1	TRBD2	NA	CASRPAGVPYEQYF	TGCGCCAGCAGACCAGCGGGAGTGCCCTACGAGCAGTACTTC
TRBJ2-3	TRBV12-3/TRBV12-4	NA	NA	CASGRDKADTQFF	TGTGCCAGCGGCCGGGACAAGGCCGATACGCAGTTTTTT
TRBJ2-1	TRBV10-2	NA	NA	CSSRTSRGAGNEQFF	TGCTCCAGCAGAACTAGCAGGGGGGCGGGAAATGAGCAGTTCTTC
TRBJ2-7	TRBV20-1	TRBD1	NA	CSTRDDRQGASYKQYF	TGCAGTACTAGAGATGATCGACAGGGTGCCTCATACAAGCAGTACTTC
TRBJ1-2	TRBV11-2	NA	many	CASSLAVRAGGYTF	TGTGCCAGCAGCTTAGCAGTCAGAGCTGGGGGCTACACCTTC
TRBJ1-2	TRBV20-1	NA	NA	CSARPLSGEFYYGYTF	TGCAGTGCTAGACCGTTGTCGGGGGAATTCTACTATGGCTACACCTTC
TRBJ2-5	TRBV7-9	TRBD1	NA	CASSAPWTGEETQYF	TGTGCCAGCAGCGCACCCTGGACAGGTGAAGAGACCCAGTACTTC
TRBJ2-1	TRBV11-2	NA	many	CASSTRTGSYNEQFF	TGTGCCAGCAGCACCCGGACGGGGAGCTACAATGAGCAGTTCTTC
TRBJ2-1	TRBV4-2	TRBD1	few	CASSQTRTGIEQFF	TGTGCCAGCAGCCAGACACGGACAGGGATCGAGCAGTTCTTC
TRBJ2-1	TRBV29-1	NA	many	CSVRHNDDNEQFF	TGCAGCGTCCGCCATAACGACGACAATGAGCAGTTCTTC
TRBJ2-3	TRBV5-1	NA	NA	CASMRTDTQYF	TGCGCCAGCATGCGGACAGATACGCAGTATTTT
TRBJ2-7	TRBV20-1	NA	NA	CSATGDPYEQYF	TGCAGTGCGACGGGCGACCCCTACGAGCAGTACTTC
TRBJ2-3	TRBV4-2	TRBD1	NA	CASSVGTAQVTQYF	TGTGCCAGCAGCGTCGGGACAGCCCAAGTTACGCAGTATTTT
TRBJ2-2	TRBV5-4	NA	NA	CASRHDYRGTGELFF	TGTGCCAGCAGGCATGACTACCGTGGGACCGGGGAGCTGTTTTTT
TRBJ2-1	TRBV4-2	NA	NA	CASSLTDMANEQVF	TGTGCCAGTAGCCTGACCGATATGGCTAATGAGCAGGTCTTC
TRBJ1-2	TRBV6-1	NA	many	CASSELKVNYGYTF	TGTGCCAGCAGTGAATTGAAGGTTAACTATGGCTACACCTTC
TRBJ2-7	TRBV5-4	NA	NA	CASSLSPPWRGIWEQYF	TGTGCCAGCAGCTTGTCACCCCCTTGGCGGGGTATTTGGGAACAGTACTTC
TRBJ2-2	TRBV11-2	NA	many	CASSLGGTGELFF	TGTGCCAGCAGCTTGGGCGGCACCGGGGAGCTGTTTTTT
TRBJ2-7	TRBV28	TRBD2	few	CASSLTLAGLSYEQYF	TGTGCCAGCAGTTTAACCCTAGCGGGGCTTTCCTACGAGCAGTACTTC
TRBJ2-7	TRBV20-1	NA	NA	CSALTSQSIYEQYF	TGCAGTGCATTGACCAGTCAGAGTATCTACGAGCAGTACTTC
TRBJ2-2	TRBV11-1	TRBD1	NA	CASSLQRQGTGKLFF	TGTGCCAGCAGCCTACAACGACAGGGCACCGGGAAGCTGTTTTTT
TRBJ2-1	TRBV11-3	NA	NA	CASSLSGTDLSNEQFF	TGTGCCAGCAGCCTTTCAGGGACTGACCTCTCCAATGAGCAGTTCTTC
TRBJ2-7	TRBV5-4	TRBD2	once	CASIGTSASYEQYF	TGTGCCAGCATCGGGACTAGCGCTTCCTACGAGCAGTATTTC
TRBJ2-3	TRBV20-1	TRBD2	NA	CSARAGSGSTDMQYF	TGCAGTGCTAGAGCCGGTAGCGGGAGCACAGATATGCAGTATTTT
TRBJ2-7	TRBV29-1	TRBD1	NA	CNGGTGDYEQYF	TGCAACGGGGGGACAGGGGACTACGAGCAGTACTTC
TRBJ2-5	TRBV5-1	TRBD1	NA	CASSLGQVRETQYF	TGCGCCAGCAGCTTAGGACAGGTCAGGGAGACCCAGTACTTC
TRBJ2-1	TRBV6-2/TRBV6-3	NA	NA	CASRRPSAHTNERSF	TGTGCCAGCCGAAGGCCTAGCGCCCACACGAATGAGCGGTCCTTC
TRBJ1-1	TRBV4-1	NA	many	CASRKEGRTEAFF	TGCGCCAGCAGGAAAGAGGGGAGGACTGAAGCTTTCTTT
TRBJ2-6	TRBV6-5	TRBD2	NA	CASSLAGASTGANELNF	TGTGCCAGCAGCCTAGCGGGAGCCAGCACTGGGGCCAACGAACTGAATTTC
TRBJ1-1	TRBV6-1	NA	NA	CASSESVMRTEAFF	TGTGCAAGCAGTGAATCAGTGATGCGCACTGAAGCTTTCTTT
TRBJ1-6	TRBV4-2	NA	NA	CASSQETGNNSPLLF	TGTGCCAGCAGCCAAGAAACAGGGAATAATTCACCGCTCCTCTTT
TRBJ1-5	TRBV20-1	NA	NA	CSAQTLGQGIGFSNQPQHF	TGCAGTGCCCAAACTCTAGGGCAGGGGATCGGATTTAGCAATCAGCCCCAGCATTTT